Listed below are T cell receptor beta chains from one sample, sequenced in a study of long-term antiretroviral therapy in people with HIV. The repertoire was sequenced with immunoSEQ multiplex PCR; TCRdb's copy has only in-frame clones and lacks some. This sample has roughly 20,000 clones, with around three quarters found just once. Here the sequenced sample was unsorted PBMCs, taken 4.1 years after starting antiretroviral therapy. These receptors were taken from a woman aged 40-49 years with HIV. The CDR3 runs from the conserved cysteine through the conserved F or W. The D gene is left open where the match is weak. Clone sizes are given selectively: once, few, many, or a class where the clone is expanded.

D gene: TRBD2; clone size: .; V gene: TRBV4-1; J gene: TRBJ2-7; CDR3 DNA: TGCGCCAGCAGCCACCTCGGACTAGCGGGAGGGAGGCACGAGCAGTACTTC; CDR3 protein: CASSHLGLAGGRHEQYF
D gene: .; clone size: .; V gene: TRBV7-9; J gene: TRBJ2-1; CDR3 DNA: TGTGCCAGCAGCGGCAGTATAGCCAATGAGCAGTTCTTC; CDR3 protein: CASSGSIANEQFF
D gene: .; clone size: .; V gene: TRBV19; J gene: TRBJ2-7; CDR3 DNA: TGTGCCAGTAGTATAGGGCCGGACACCTCCTACGAGCAGTACTTC; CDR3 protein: CASSIGPDTSYEQYF
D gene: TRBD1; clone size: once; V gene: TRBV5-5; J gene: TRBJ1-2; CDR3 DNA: TGTGCCAGCAGCCTGACGACAGGGGGGGCGTATGGCTACACCTTC; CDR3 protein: CASSLTTGGAYGYTF
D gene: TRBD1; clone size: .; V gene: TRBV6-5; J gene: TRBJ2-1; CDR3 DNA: TGTGCCAGCAGTAATGCGGGACAGGGGCGGGGTGAGCAGTTCTTC; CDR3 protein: CASSNAGQGRGEQFF
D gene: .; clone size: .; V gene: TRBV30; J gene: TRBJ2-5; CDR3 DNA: TGTGCCTGGAGTGTACGGCAGCCAGAGACCCAGTACTTC; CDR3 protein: CAWSVRQPETQYF
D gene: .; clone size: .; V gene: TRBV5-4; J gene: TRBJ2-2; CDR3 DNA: TGTGCCAGCAGCCCCGGTGTGGGGGCGAACACCGGGGAGCTGTTTTTT; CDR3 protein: CASSPGVGANTGELFF
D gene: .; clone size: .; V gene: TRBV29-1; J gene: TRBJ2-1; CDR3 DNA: TGCAGCGTTGAATTTGTGAATGAGCAGTTCTTC; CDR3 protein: CSVEFVNEQFF
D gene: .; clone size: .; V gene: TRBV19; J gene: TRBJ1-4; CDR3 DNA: TGTGCCAGTAGTGAGCCCCTAGGGTCAGCTAATGAAAAACTGTTTTTT; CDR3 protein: CASSEPLGSANEKLFF
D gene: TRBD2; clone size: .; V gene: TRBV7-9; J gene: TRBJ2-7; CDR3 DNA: TGTGCCAGCAGCTCCCCTATTGGCGGGAGCTCCTACGAGCAGTACTTC; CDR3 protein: CASSSPIGGSSYEQYF
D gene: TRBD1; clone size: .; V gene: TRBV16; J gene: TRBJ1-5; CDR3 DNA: TGTGCCAGCAGCCCTGGGACAGGGGGAGGGCGGCCCCAGCATTTT; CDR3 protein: CASSPGTGGGRPQHF
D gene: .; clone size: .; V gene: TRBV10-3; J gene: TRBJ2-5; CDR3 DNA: TGTGCCTCAGGCTCAGGGGCCCCCGAAGAGACCCAGTACTTC; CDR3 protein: CASGSGAPEETQYF
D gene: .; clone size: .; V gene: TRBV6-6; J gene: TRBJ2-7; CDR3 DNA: TGTGCCAGCAGTTACTCGCCAGGGTTCGACGAGCAGTACTTC; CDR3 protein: CASSYSPGFDEQYF
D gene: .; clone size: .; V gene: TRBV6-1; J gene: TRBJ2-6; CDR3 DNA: TGTGCCAGCAGTGAAGCGGGGTACTCTGGGGCCAACGTCCTGACTTTC; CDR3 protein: CASSEAGYSGANVLTF
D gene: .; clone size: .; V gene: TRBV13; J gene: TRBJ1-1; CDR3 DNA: TGTGCCAGCAGCTTGGACACTGAAGCTTTCTTT; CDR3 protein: CASSLDTEAFF
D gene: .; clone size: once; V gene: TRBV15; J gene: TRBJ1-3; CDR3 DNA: TGTGCCACCAGCAGAGGGGCCCCGGGGCTGGCTGGAAACACCATATATTTT; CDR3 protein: CATSRGAPGLAGNTIYF
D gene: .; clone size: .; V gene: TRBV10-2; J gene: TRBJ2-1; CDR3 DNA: TGCGCCAGCCAGGGCAGCTCCTACAATGAGCAGTTCTTC; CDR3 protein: CASQGSSYNEQFF
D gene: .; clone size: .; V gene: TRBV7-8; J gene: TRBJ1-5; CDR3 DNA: TGTGCCAGCAGCTTAGAGGGTTTGCCCCAGCATTTT; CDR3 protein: CASSLEGLPQHF
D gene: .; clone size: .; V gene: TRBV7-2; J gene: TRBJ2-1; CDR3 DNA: TGTGCCAGCAGCCCCGGGTTTACCTTCTACAATGAGCAGTTCTTC; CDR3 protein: CASSPGFTFYNEQFF
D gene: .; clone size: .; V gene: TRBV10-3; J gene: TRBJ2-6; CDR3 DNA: TGTGCCATCAGCGACTTGTCTGGGGCCAACGTCCTGACTTTC; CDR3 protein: CAISDLSGANVLTF
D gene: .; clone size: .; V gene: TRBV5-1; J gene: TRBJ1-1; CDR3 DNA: TGCGCCAGCAGCAGGGGAACGAACACTGAAGCTTTCTTT; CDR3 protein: CASSRGTNTEAFF
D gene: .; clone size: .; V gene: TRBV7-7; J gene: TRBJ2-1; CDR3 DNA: TGTGCCAGCAGCTTGCTACTGAGCTCCTACAATGAGCAGTTCTTC; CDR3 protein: CASSLLLSSYNEQFF
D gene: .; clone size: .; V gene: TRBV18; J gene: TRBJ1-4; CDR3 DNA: TGTGCCAGCTCACCAGGGATTAATGAAAAACTGTTTTTT; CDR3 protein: CASSPGINEKLFF
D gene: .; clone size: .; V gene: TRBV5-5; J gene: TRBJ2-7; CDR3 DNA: TGTGCCAGCAGCCCGGCTTACGAGCAGTACTTC; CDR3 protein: CASSPAYEQYF
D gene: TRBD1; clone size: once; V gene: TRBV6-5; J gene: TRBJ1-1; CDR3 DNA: TGTGCCAGCCGACAGGGGGCAGGAAACACTGAAGCTTTCTTT; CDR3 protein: CASRQGAGNTEAFF
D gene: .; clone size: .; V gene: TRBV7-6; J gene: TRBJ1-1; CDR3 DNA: TGTGCCAGCAGCCTCGGTCGTGGAGACACTGAAGCTTTCTTT; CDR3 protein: CASSLGRGDTEAFF
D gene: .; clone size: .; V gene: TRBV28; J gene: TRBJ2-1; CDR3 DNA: TGTGCCAGCAGCTTTCACCAGGATGGCGGTGAGCAGTTCTTC; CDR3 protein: CASSFHQDGGEQFF
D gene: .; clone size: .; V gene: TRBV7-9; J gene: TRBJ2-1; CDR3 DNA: TGTGCCAGCAGCTACTTGGACGAGGGCAATGAGCAGTTCTTC; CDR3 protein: CASSYLDEGNEQFF
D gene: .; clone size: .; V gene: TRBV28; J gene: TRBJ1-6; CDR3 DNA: TGTGCCAGCAGCCCGAACAGGTATAATTCACCCCTCCACTTT; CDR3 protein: CASSPNRYNSPLHF
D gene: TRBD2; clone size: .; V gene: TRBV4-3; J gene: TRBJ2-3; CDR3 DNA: TGCGCCAGCAGCCAATTGGATAGCGGGGGCACAGATACGCAGTATTTT; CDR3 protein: CASSQLDSGGTDTQYF
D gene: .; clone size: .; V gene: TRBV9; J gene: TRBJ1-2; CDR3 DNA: TGTGCCAGCAGCGAGGGAGATAGGGTTGGCTATGGCTACACCTTC; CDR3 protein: CASSEGDRVGYGYTF
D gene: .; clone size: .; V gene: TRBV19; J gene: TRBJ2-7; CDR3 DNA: TGTGCCAGTAGTAAGAGCCATAGCTACGAGCAGTACTTC; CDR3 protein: CASSKSHSYEQYF
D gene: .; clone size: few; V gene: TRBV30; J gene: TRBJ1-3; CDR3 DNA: TGTGCCTGGAGTCTAGGGGGGAGTGGAAACACCATATATTTT; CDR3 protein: CAWSLGGSGNTIYF
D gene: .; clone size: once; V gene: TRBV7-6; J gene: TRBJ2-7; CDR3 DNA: TGTGCCAGCAGCTTATCCTCTGGGAGCTCCTACGAGCAGTACTTC; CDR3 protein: CASSLSSGSSYEQYF
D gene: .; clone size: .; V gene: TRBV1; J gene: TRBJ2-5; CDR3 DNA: TGCACCAGCAGCCAAGATTTATCGGGACTAGCGGGAGGCCTAAGGGGGAAAGAGACCCAGTACTTC; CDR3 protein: CTSSQDLSGLAGGLRGKETQYF
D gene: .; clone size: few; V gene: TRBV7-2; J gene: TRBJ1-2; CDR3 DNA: TGTGCCAGCAGCTTAGTTGGCAGGGGTGTCGGCTACACCTTC; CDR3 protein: CASSLVGRGVGYTF
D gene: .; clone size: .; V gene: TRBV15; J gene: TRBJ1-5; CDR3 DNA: TGTGCCACCAGCAGAGATATAGGGCCGGGCAATCAGCCCCAGCATTTT; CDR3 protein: CATSRDIGPGNQPQHF
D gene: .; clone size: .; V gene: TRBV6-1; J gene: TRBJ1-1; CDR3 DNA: TGTGCCAGCAGTGAATGGGAAGGTAGGGGAGGCACTGAAGCTTTCTTT; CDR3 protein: CASSEWEGRGGTEAFF
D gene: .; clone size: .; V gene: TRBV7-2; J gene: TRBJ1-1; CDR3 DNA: TGTGCCAGCAGCGAAGGATTATACATGAACACTGAAGCTTTCTTT; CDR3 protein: CASSEGLYMNTEAFF
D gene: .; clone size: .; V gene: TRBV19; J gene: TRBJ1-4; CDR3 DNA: TGTGCCAGCTTCGACGTAGCTAATGAAAAACTGTTTTTT; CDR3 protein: CASFDVANEKLFF
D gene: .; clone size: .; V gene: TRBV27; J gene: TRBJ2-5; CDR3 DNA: TGTGCCAGCAGTTTCGCAGAGACCCAGTACTTC; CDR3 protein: CASSFAETQYF
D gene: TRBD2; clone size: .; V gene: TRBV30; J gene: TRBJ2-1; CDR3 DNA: TGTGCCTGGAGTGTACCCCCTTTTGGTAGCGGGAGGTACTCCTACAATGAGCAGTTCTTC; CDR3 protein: CAWSVPPFGSGRYSYNEQFF
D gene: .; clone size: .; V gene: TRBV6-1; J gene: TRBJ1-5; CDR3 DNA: TGTGCCAGCAGTGAATATGGCAATCAGCCCCAGCATTTT; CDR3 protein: CASSEYGNQPQHF
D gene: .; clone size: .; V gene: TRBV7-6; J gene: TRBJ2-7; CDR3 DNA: TGTGCCAGCAGCACACTAGACTCTCCCTACGAGCAGTACTTC; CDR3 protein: CASSTLDSPYEQYF
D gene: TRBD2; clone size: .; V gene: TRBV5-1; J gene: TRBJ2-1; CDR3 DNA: TGCGCCAGCAGCTTGGTTGCGGGGGGCAATGAGCAGTTCTTC; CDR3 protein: CASSLVAGGNEQFF
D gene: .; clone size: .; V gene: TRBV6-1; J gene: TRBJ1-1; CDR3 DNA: TGTGCCAGCAGGGAGTGGTTGTACACTGAAGCTTTCTTT; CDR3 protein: CASREWLYTEAFF
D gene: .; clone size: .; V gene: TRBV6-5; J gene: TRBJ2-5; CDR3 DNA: TGTGCCAGCAGTTTTGACCGAAGGGGTTGGACAGAGACCCAGTACTTC; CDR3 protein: CASSFDRRGWTETQYF
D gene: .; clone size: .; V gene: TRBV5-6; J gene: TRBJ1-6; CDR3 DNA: TGTGCCAGCGGGCTCTATAATTCACCCCTCCACTTT; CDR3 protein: CASGLYNSPLHF